This is a list of T cell receptor beta chains from one sample in a study of PD-1 blockade in classical Hodgkin lymphoma. Method: immunoSEQ multiplex PCR; TCRdb's copy keeps in-frame clones and lacks some. The table records about 9,700 clones, roughly 80% of them present only once. Material: CD4+ T cells from blood, obtained before the fourth cycle of nivolumab. These receptors all come from a human donor with classical Hodgkin lymphoma. Both conserved end residues are part of each CDR3. A D gene is named only where the DNA matches it firmly. For some rows the clone size is stated as once, few or many, or as a class when expanded; others skip it.

V gene: TRBV7-2; clone size: NA; D gene: NA; J gene: TRBJ2-3; CDR3 protein: CASSLSADTQYF; CDR3 DNA: TGTGCCAGCAGCTTAAGTGCGGATACGCAGTATTTT
V gene: TRBV19; clone size: medium-sized; D gene: NA; J gene: TRBJ1-2; CDR3 protein: CASSQENYGYTF; CDR3 DNA: TGTGCCAGTTCCCAGGAGAATTATGGCTACACCTTC
V gene: TRBV28; clone size: NA; D gene: NA; J gene: TRBJ2-3; CDR3 protein: CASSPLGIRSTDTQYF; CDR3 DNA: TGTGCCAGCAGTCCTCTAGGGATCCGCAGCACAGATACGCAGTATTTT
V gene: TRBV7-9; clone size: NA; D gene: NA; J gene: TRBJ2-5; CDR3 protein: CASSASEGGGETQYF; CDR3 DNA: TGTGCCAGCAGCGCATCCGAGGGAGGGGGTGAGACCCAGTACTTC
V gene: TRBV4-2; clone size: NA; D gene: TRBD2; J gene: TRBJ2-3; CDR3 protein: CASSQDRGGSGVRTDTQYF; CDR3 DNA: TGTGCCAGCAGCCAAGATCGTGGGGGTAGCGGGGTGCGCACAGATACGCAGTATTTT
V gene: TRBV7-9; clone size: NA; D gene: NA; J gene: TRBJ2-5; CDR3 protein: CASSSIRTSQETQYF; CDR3 DNA: TGTGCCAGCAGCAGCATAAGGACATCCCAAGAGACCCAGTACTTC
V gene: TRBV7-2; clone size: NA; D gene: TRBD2; J gene: TRBJ2-1; CDR3 protein: CASRETGTSYNEQFF; CDR3 DNA: TGTGCCAGCAGGGAGACCGGGACTAGCTACAATGAGCAGTTCTTC
V gene: TRBV27; clone size: NA; D gene: NA; J gene: TRBJ2-3; CDR3 protein: CASSPRVLSTDTQYF; CDR3 DNA: TGTGCCAGCAGCCCAAGGGTCCTATCCACAGATACGCAGTATTTT
V gene: TRBV11-3; clone size: NA; D gene: NA; J gene: TRBJ1-2; CDR3 protein: CASSSTSGHLYGYTF; CDR3 DNA: TGTGCCAGCAGCTCGACTTCGGGACACCTTTATGGCTACACCTTC
V gene: TRBV19; clone size: NA; D gene: TRBD1; J gene: TRBJ2-7; CDR3 protein: CASSPGTGNGEQYF; CDR3 DNA: TGTGCCAGTAGTCCCGGGACAGGGAATGGCGAGCAGTACTTC
V gene: TRBV15; clone size: NA; D gene: TRBD1; J gene: TRBJ2-1; CDR3 protein: CATSRDQTGVREQFF; CDR3 DNA: TGTGCCACCAGCAGAGATCAAACAGGGGTCAGGGAGCAGTTCTTC